A selection of T cell receptor beta chains follows, all from one sample in a study of cytomegalovirus exposure and HLA in healthy donors. TCRdb's table, derived via immunoSEQ multiplex PCR, lists solely in-frame clones and lacks some. The sample lists 90,000 to 140,000 clones, around 84% occurring once. The source material was PBMCs. The origin of the receptors is a man in his thirties or forties in good health and CMV-seronegative. Each CDR3 is given with its conserved first and last residue. The D gene is left open where the match is weak. Clone size is stated in some rows and not others, as once, few, many or a class when expanded.

TRBV5-1	-	-	TRBJ1-2	CASSLWVGGGSNGYTF	TGCGCCAGCAGCTTGTGGGTCGGGGGGGGCTCCAATGGCTACACCTTC
TRBV4-3	-	-	TRBJ2-1	CASSYERTSYNEQFF	TGCGCCAGCAGCTACGAGCGTACTTCCTACAATGAGCAGTTCTTC
TRBV25-1	-	TRBD1	TRBJ2-7	CASSQRGQFYEQYF	TGTGCCAGCAGCCAGAGGGGACAGTTCTACGAGCAGTACTTC
TRBV5-6	few	-	TRBJ2-1	CASSPPNPGINEQFF	TGTGCCAGCAGCCCGCCCAACCCAGGGATCAATGAGCAGTTCTTC
TRBV18	-	-	TRBJ2-5	CASSPQGYQETQYF	TGTGCCAGCTCACCACAGGGGTACCAAGAGACCCAGTACTTC
TRBV10-3	-	TRBD2	TRBJ2-7	CAIGGTSGGSYEQYF	TGTGCCATCGGCGGAACTAGCGGGGGATCCTACGAGCAGTACTTC
TRBV5-1	-	-	TRBJ1-2	CASSPLGQINGYTF	TGCGCCAGCAGCCCCCTTGGACAGATCAATGGCTACACCTTC
TRBV5-4	-	-	TRBJ2-1	CASSFVRGKSYNEQFF	TGTGCCAGCAGCTTTGTCCGGGGGAAATCCTACAATGAGCAGTTCTTC
TRBV4-3	-	-	TRBJ1-1	CASSQDTGLGTEAFF	TGCGCCAGCAGCCAAGATACAGGGCTCGGCACTGAAGCTTTCTTT
TRBV28	few	TRBD2	TRBJ2-7	CASSITTSGTLYEQYF	TGTGCCAGCAGTATAACGACTAGCGGGACCCTCTACGAGCAGTACTTC
TRBV30	once	-	TRBJ1-2	CAWSPAQGTGYTF	TGTGCCTGGAGTCCGGCGCAGGGGACCGGCTACACCTTC
TRBV28	-	TRBD1	TRBJ1-5	CASSFNFGTVSNQPQHF	TGTGCCAGCAGTTTTAATTTCGGGACAGTTAGCAATCAGCCCCAGCATTTT
TRBV10-3	-	-	TRBJ2-7	CAISEQAYEQYF	TGTGCCATCAGTGAGCAGGCCTACGAGCAGTACTTC
TRBV6-1	-	-	TRBJ2-7	CAAGPSAEQYF	TGTGCAGCGGGTCCCTCGGCCGAGCAGTACTTC
TRBV5-1	few	TRBD1	TRBJ1-1	CASSGWTGVDTEAFF	TGCGCCAGCAGCGGCTGGACAGGGGTGGACACTGAAGCTTTCTTT
TRBV6-4	few	-	TRBJ2-1	CASSDSDSYNEQFF	TGTGCCAGCAGTGACAGCGACTCCTACAATGAGCAGTTCTTC
TRBV6-6	once	-	TRBJ1-2	CASSQRTQTYGYTF	TGTGCCAGCAGCCAGAGAACACAGACCTATGGCTACACCTTC
TRBV7-8	-	TRBD1	TRBJ1-1	CASSLVGTGGYTEAFF	TGTGCCAGCAGCTTAGTGGGGACAGGGGGGTACACTGAAGCTTTCTTT
TRBV10-1	-	TRBD1	TRBJ2-7	CASGGPGQGGYEQYF	TGCGCCAGCGGGGGTCCGGGACAGGGCGGGTACGAGCAGTACTTC
TRBV6-5	-	TRBD1	TRBJ1-2	CASSYSNARGRLGYTF	TGTGCCAGCAGTTACTCGAATGCCAGGGGGCGTCTTGGCTACACCTTC
TRBV5-1	few	TRBD1	TRBJ1-4	CASSIGQGANEKLFF	TGCGCCAGCAGCATCGGACAGGGGGCGAACGAAAAACTGTTTTTT
TRBV15	-	TRBD2	TRBJ2-2	CATSRGGAGVGTGELFF	TGTGCCACCAGCAGAGGGGGTGCGGGAGTGGGCACCGGGGAGCTGTTTTTT
TRBV5-5	-	TRBD1	TRBJ1-2	CASSAAGGYGYTF	TGTGCCAGCAGCGCCGCAGGGGGGTATGGCTACACCTTC
TRBV9	few	-	TRBJ2-5	CASSVNPQGETQYF	TGTGCCAGCAGCGTAAACCCTCAGGGTGAGACCCAGTACTTC
TRBV14	-	-	TRBJ2-2	CASSQVRVAEGTGELFF	TGTGCCAGCAGCCAAGTTCGCGTAGCGGAGGGGACCGGGGAGCTGTTTTTT
TRBV4-2	-	TRBD1	TRBJ1-1	CASSLEGQGYTEAFF	TGTGCCAGCAGCCTGGAGGGACAGGGGTACACTGAAGCTTTCTTT
TRBV19	-	-	TRBJ2-1	CASRGSSYNEQFF	TGTGCCAGTAGAGGGAGCTCCTACAATGAGCAGTTCTTC
TRBV6-5	few	-	TRBJ1-2	CASSLNGKGVYGYTF	TGTGCCAGCAGTTTAAACGGCAAAGGGGTATATGGCTACACCTTC
TRBV19	-	TRBD1	TRBJ2-7	CASSPGTGAYEQYF	TGTGCCAGTAGTCCCGGGACAGGGGCCTACGAGCAGTACTTC
TRBV28	-	-	TRBJ1-5	CASSLGPGRGDQPQHF	TGTGCCAGCAGTTTGGGGCCCGGGAGGGGAGATCAGCCCCAGCATTTT
TRBV14	once	-	TRBJ2-2	CASNLLGSGELFF	TGTGCCAGCAACCTACTAGGGTCCGGGGAGCTGTTTTTT
TRBV5-1	few	-	TRBJ2-5	CASRSLRQGSQETQYF	TGCGCCAGCAGGTCCCTTCGCCAGGGGAGCCAAGAGACCCAGTACTTC
TRBV6-5	-	-	TRBJ1-1	CASSYSRPGDSRAFF	TGTGCCAGCAGTTACTCCCGGCCGGGGGATAGTCGAGCTTTCTTT
TRBV9	-	TRBD1	TRBJ1-3	CASSVGRGQKAGNTIYF	TGTGCCAGCAGCGTCGGACGGGGACAGAAGGCTGGAAACACCATATATTTT
TRBV29-1	-	-	TRBJ1-2	CSTGDRLYGYTF	TGCAGCACCGGTGACAGACTCTATGGCTACACCTTC
TRBV6-5	-	TRBD1	TRBJ2-5	CASTQEGQATQYF	TGTGCCAGCACCCAGGAGGGACAGGCGACCCAGTACTTC
TRBV19	once	-	TRBJ2-7	CASSNGPPTGSSYEQYF	TGTGCCAGTAGTAATGGGCCCCCGACGGGGAGCTCCTACGAGCAGTACTTC
TRBV5-1	-	TRBD2	TRBJ2-6	CASSIGTSGNSGANVLTF	TGCGCCAGCAGCATAGGGACTAGCGGGAACAGTGGGGCCAACGTCCTGACTTTC
TRBV2	-	-	TRBJ2-1	CASSPGNNEQFF	TGTGCCAGCAGTCCGGGAAACAATGAGCAGTTCTTC
TRBV19	-	-	TRBJ2-2	CASRSTGLTNTGELFF	TGTGCCAGTAGATCAACGGGACTCACTAACACCGGGGAGCTGTTTTTT
TRBV5-6	-	TRBD2	TRBJ2-7	CASSLSREFLEQYF	TGTGCCAGCAGCTTGTCGCGGGAGTTTCTCGAGCAGTACTTC
TRBV6-1	-	TRBD1	TRBJ1-5	CASSLTGDRGQPQHF	TGTGCCAGCAGTCTGACAGGGGACAGGGGTCAGCCCCAGCATTTT
TRBV18	few	TRBD1	TRBJ2-1	CASSPPQGASYNEQFF	TGTGCCAGCTCACCACCGCAGGGGGCTTCCTACAATGAGCAGTTCTTC
TRBV29-1	once	-	TRBJ2-5	CSVERQAEETQYF	TGCAGCGTTGAAAGACAGGCAGAAGAGACCCAGTACTTC
TRBV7-9	few	-	TRBJ1-4	CASSARTVLIATNEKLFF	TGTGCCAGCAGCGCACGGACAGTTCTTATTGCAACTAATGAAAAACTGTTTTTT
TRBV2	few	TRBD2	TRBJ2-1	CASGPSGSYNEQFF	TGTGCCAGCGGCCCTAGCGGGTCCTACAATGAGCAGTTCTTC
TRBV28	-	-	TRBJ2-7	CASSLWGAYEQYF	TGTGCCAGCAGTTTGTGGGGAGCCTACGAGCAGTACTTC
TRBV27	-	-	TRBJ1-6	CASRPTARDFFSSYNSPLHF	TGTGCCAGCAGACCCACCGCCAGGGACTTTTTTAGCTCCTATAATTCACCCCTCCACTTT
TRBV19	-	-	TRBJ2-7	CASSIVFQARMEQYF	TGTGCCAGTAGTATAGTTTTTCAGGCCAGGATGGAGCAGTACTTC
TRBV5-6	-	-	TRBJ2-7	CASSLVLSSYEQYF	TGTGCCAGCAGCTTGGTCTTGTCCAGCTACGAGCAGTACTTC
TRBV6-6	-	TRBD1	TRBJ1-2	CASSPGQGSYGYTF	TGTGCCAGCAGTCCAGGACAGGGAAGCTATGGCTACACCTTC
TRBV9	-	-	TRBJ2-2	CASSVAGYDTGELFF	TGTGCCAGCAGCGTAGCGGGGTATGACACCGGGGAGCTGTTTTTT
TRBV11-1	-	TRBD2	TRBJ2-7	CASSLWGTSGRDEQYF	TGTGCCAGCAGCCTTTGGGGTACTAGCGGCCGCGACGAGCAGTACTTC
TRBV28	-	-	TRBJ1-3	CASSFRGGNTIYF	TGTGCCAGCAGTTTCAGGGGTGGAAACACCATATATTTT
TRBV6-5	-	TRBD1	TRBJ2-7	CASSRSGQGVYEQYF	TGTGCCAGCAGTAGATCGGGACAGGGGGTCTACGAGCAGTACTTC